The 31 T cell receptor beta chains reported below all come from one sample, sequenced in a study of T cell repertoires in cytomegalovirus infection. TCRdb reprocessed the reads via MiXCR and lists one record per CDR3 protein. The sample holds about 300,000 distinct CDR3 sequences, roughly a tenth seen once. The sequencing sample was made of PBMCs. These receptors came from a human donor in good health (CMV status not recorded). Some clones in this sample may be carry-over from other donors' samples.

This clonotype appeared many times. The chain links TRBV7-2 to TRBJ2-1, with TRBD2 matching over 15 bases. Germline assignment: CDR1 SGHTA and CDR2 FQGNSA. V shed 3 bases and J 5 bases; nucleotides not matched to a gene: 5. The CDR3 loop spans 17 amino acids. The CDR3 loop reads CASSFVGLAGGNNEQFF. The CDR3 coding sequence is TGTGCCAGCAGCTTCGTGGGACTAGCGGGGGGCAACAATGAGCAGTTCTTC.

This clonotype was seen many times. The V call is TRBV6-5, the J call TRBJ1-5, with a tentative D call TRBD1 (5 bases). V dropped 2 bases and J dropped 5 bases, with 7 bases sitting between them. Germline lookup yields CDR1 MNHEY and CDR2 SVGAGI. This CDR3 contains 13 residues. The CDR3 spells CASSYDRYQPQHF. In DNA, the CDR3 is TGTGCCAGCAGTTACGACAGATATCAGCCCCAGCATTTT.

This clonotype was recorded many times. The chain uses TRBV7-4 and TRBJ1-5; D perhaps matches TRBD1 (5 bases). Germline V gene sequence: CDR1 SGHVT, CDR2 SQSDAQ. V lost 1 base, J lost 6 bases, and 16 bases lay in between. This CDR3 is 16 amino acids long. CDR3 amino acids: CASSLGSRAEGQPQHF. The CDR3, as DNA: TGTGCCAGCAGCTTAGGGAGCAGGGCTGAGGGTCAGCCCCAGCATTTT.

This clonotype was detected ten times or more. The chain employs TRBV7-6 and TRBJ2-2; TRBD1 matches at 9 bases. After removal of 5 bases from V and 1 base from J, the junction contained 8 bases not matched to a gene. The germline gives CDR1 SGHVS, CDR2 FNYEAQ. The CDR3 is 17 amino acids. The CDR3 region is CASSTPQGALNTGELFF. CDR3 DNA sequence: TGTGCCAGCAGCACTCCACAGGGGGCACTGAACACCGGGGAGCTGTTTTTT.

This clonotype was detected many times. V and J are TRBV11-1 and TRBJ2-1, with TRBD2 matching 10 bases. Germline V gives CDR1 SGHAT, CDR2 FQDESV (reference sequence). With V trimmed by 4 bases and J by 0 bases, 3 bases remained unmatched. The CDR3 loop spans 16 amino acids. CDR3 region: CASSWTSGSSYNEQFF. CDR3 nucleotide sequence: TGTGCCAGCAGCTGGACTAGCGGAAGCTCCTACAATGAGCAGTTCTTC.

This clonotype was found many times. The genes are TRBV7-2 and TRBJ1-5; tentatively, D is TRBD1 (5 bases). V lost 1 base, J lost 1 base, and 14 bases lay in between. Looked up from germline, CDR1 is SGHTA and CDR2 is FQGNSA. This CDR3 contains 17 residues. For the CDR3, the DNA is TGTGCCAGCAGCTTAGGGGCGGGCGGGGCAAGCAATCAGCCCCAGCATTTT. The encoded protein is CASSLGAGGASNQPQHF.

This clonotype has ten or more counts. The CDR3 protein is CSARALGQGDGSPLHF. The CDR3 bases are TGCAGTGCTAGAGCCCTCGGACAGGGAGACGGATCACCCCTCCACTTT. The chain carries TRBV20-1 and TRBJ1-6; 8 nucleotides match TRBD1. Trimming cost V 1 base and J 10 bases; bases outside gene matches: 12. The CDR3 loop spans 16 amino acids. CDR1 and CDR2 (germline): DFQATT, SNEGSKA (reference sequence).

This clonotype has just a few counts. The gene calls are TRBV5-4 and TRBJ2-2; 8 bases align to TRBD2. The CDR3 extends over 17 amino acids. Per the germline V gene, CDR1 is SGHNT and CDR2 is YYREEE (reference sequence). V shed 4 bases and J 0 bases; nucleotides not matched to a gene: 8. The CDR3 DNA is TGTGCCAGCAGCATAGGTTCCGGGAGGGCGAACACCGGGGAGCTGTTTTTT. This gives the protein CASSIGSGRANTGELFF.

This clonotype occurred many times. V and J are TRBV25-1 and TRBJ1-2; D not certain. This CDR3 comprises 15 residues. The germline V and J ends were trimmed by 1 base and 0 bases, with 9 bases remaining between them. Germline V gene data show CDR1 as MGHDK and CDR2 as SYGVNS. The CDR3 bases are TGTGCCAGCAGTGAATCTGTCAAAGCTAACTATGGCTACACCTTC. It yields the protein CASSESVKANYGYTF.

V usage is TRBV29-1 and J usage is TRBJ1-1; possible D gene TRBD1, 6 bases. With 4 bases removed from V and 7 bases from J, the gap between germline ends came to 19 bases. CDR1 SQVTM and CDR2 ANQGSEA come from the germline V gene. This CDR3 spans 14 amino acids. The DNA for the CDR3 is TGCAGCGTTGGGGGGGGCGTTTCGGCTTTTGAAGCTTTCTTT. Translating it yields CSVGGGVSAFEAFF.

The CDR3 sequence: CASSYGGTNQPQHF. The CDR3, as DNA: TGTGCCAGCAGTTACGGGGGCACCAATCAGCCCCAGCATTTT. The chain is built from TRBV6-2 or TRBV6-3 and TRBJ1-5, with D possibly matching TRBD1 (6 bases). Germline CDR1 is MNHEY and CDR2 is SVGEGT. This CDR3 is built from 14 residues. V lost 2 bases, J lost 3 bases, and 8 bases lay in between.

The genes are TRBV20-1 and TRBJ1-5; D unresolved. The length of the CDR3 is 13 residues. Germline V gene lookup returns CDR1 DFQATT and CDR2 SNEGSKA (reference sequence). The V end lost 1 base, the J end lost 3 bases, and 7 bases lay between the germline ends. CDR3 residues: CSARGHFNQPQHF. CDR3 bases: TGCAGTGCTAGAGGACATTTCAATCAGCCCCAGCATTTT.

In this sample, this clonotype turned up many times. The chain recombines TRBV7-2 with TRBJ1-2; 10 nucleotides line up with TRBD1. The CDR3 has 13 amino acids. J was trimmed by 8 bases and V by 6 bases; bases with no gene match: 6. In germline, CDR1 is SGHTA, CDR2 FQGNSA. The CDR3 loop is CASSFGTGVGYTF. The CDR3 region has the DNA TGTGCCAGCAGTTTCGGGACAGGGGTCGGCTACACCTTC.

This clonotype was seen only once. The J gene is TRBJ2-7, the V gene TRBV28; D is perhaps TRBD2 (6 bases). CDR3 size: 14 residues. Germline CDR1 and CDR2: MDHEN and SYDVKM. CDR3 sequence: CANSDLGLSYEQYV. The CDR3 DNA reads TGTGCCAACAGTGATCTGGGACTTTCCTACGAGCAGTACGTC.

This clonotype has only one observation. This chain links TRBV28 with TRBJ1-5, with no clear D. V lost 3 bases and J lost 7, with 10 bases in between. CDR3 length: 13 residues. Germline lookup yields CDR1 MDHEN and CDR2 SYDVKM. The chain's CDR3 is CASSFLREQPQHF. CDR3 nucleotides: TGTGCCAGCAGTTTCCTTAGGGAACAGCCCCAGCATTTT. Full variable domain (remainder filled in from reference TRBV28 and TRBJ1-5): DVKVTQSSRYLVKRTGEKVFLECVQDMDHENMFWYRQDPGLGLRLIYFSYDVKMKEKGDIPEGYSVSREKKERFSLILESASTNQTSMYLCASSFLREQPQHFGDGTRLSIL.

The sample holds many counts of this clonotype. This rearrangement joins TRBV7-9 to TRBJ2-3; D perhaps matches TRBD2 (5 bases). With 8 bases removed from V and 6 bases from J, the gap between germline ends came to 18 bases. Germline assignment: CDR1 SEHNR and CDR2 FQNEAQ (reference sequence). This CDR3 spans 14 amino acids. CDR3 protein: CASLRMDLRDTQYF. The CDR3 DNA sequence: TGTGCCAGCCTCCGGATGGACTTGAGGGATACGCAGTATTTT.

This clonotype was detected a few times. The chain carries TRBV27 and TRBJ1-2; a possible D gene is TRBD1 (5 bases). Looked up from germline, CDR1 is MNHEY and CDR2 is SMNVEV (reference sequence). The V gene lost 5 bases and the J gene lost 4 bases, with 14 bases spanning the gap. This CDR3 is built from 14 residues. The CDR3 spells CASSPSGTAYGYTF. CDR3 in DNA: TGTGCCAGCAGTCCATCCGGGACGGCCTATGGCTACACCTTC.

This clonotype is a singleton in its sample. The rearrangement joins TRBV20-1 to TRBJ1-4; 7 positions match TRBD1. This CDR3 region has 15 residues. Germline CDR1 DFQATT, CDR2 SNEGSKA (reference sequence). With V trimmed by 0 bases and J by 7 bases, 8 bases remained unmatched. The CDR3: CSARDPHQGGEKLFF. CDR3 coding DNA: TGCAGTGCTAGAGATCCGCACCAGGGGGGTGAAAAACTGTTTTTT.

This clonotype showed up just a few times. The chain couples TRBV13 to TRBJ2-3, with 9 bases aligning to TRBD2. V dropped 1 base and J dropped 2; count of bases not matched to a gene: 7. The CDR3 sequence is 17 residues long. Germline-derived CDR1 and CDR2 are PRHDT and FYEKMQ (reference sequence). The DNA of the CDR3 is TGTGCCAGCAGCTTAGTAGGCGGGGGGGCTTCCACAGATACGCAGTATTTT. It specifies CASSLVGGGASTDTQYF. The whole variable domain, remainder taken from reference TRBV13 and TRBJ2-3, is AAGVIQSPRHLIKEKRETATLKCYPIPRHDTVYWYQQGPGQDPQFLISFYEKMQSDKGSIPDRFSAQQFSDYHSELNMSSLELGDSALYFCASSLVGGGASTDTQYFGPGTRLTVL.

Comment on this clonotype: A much larger clonotype is one base distant, so this may be a read error. This rearrangement joins TRBV7-8 to TRBJ1-1; no definite D call. Trimming removed 4 bases at V and 3 bases at J, with 18 bases between. The CDR3 runs to 16 residues. Per germline, CDR1 SGHVS and CDR2 FQNEAQ. The CDR3 sequence is CASSYNLAEMYTEAFF. CDR3 coding DNA: TGTGCCAGCAGCTATAATCTAGCAGAGATGTACACTGAAGCTTTCTTT.

This clonotype was observed many times. This chain joins TRBV7-9 and TRBJ2-2; D is unresolved. Germline V gene data show CDR1 as SEHNR and CDR2 as FQNEAQ (reference sequence). V gave up 8 bases and J gave up 1 base, with 11 bases separating them. The CDR3 spans 14 residues. This CDR3 is CASPRKGNTGELFF. Written as DNA, the CDR3 is TGTGCCAGCCCCCGAAAAGGGAACACCGGGGAGCTGTTTTTT. The full variable domain, its missing parts supplied by reference TRBV7-9 and TRBJ2-2, is DTGVSQNPRHKITKRGQNVTFRCDPISEHNRLYWYRQTLGQGPEFLTYFQNEAQLEKSRLLSDRFSAERPKGSFSTLEIQRTEQGDSAMYLCASPRKGNTGELFFGEGSRLTVL.

This clonotype was recorded many times. The chain carries TRBV7-9 and TRBJ1-1; possibly TRBD1 for D (6 bases). There are 13 residues in the CDR3. Germline CDR1 SEHNR, CDR2 FQNEAQ (reference sequence). V lost 4 bases and J 4 bases, leaving 10 bases between the germline ends. This CDR3 is CASSSGQPTEAFF. The CDR3 DNA reads as TGTGCCAGCAGCTCCGGACAGCCCACTGAAGCTTTCTTT.

A few counts support this clonotype. This chain connects TRBV6-5 to TRBJ1-1; D is possibly TRBD1 (5 bases). V lost 0 bases, J lost 3 bases, and 8 bases lay in between. Germline V gene sequence: CDR1 MNHEY, CDR2 SVGAGI. This CDR3 contains 14 residues. The CDR3 loop is CASSYSQGYTEAFF. CDR3 nucleotide sequence: TGTGCCAGCAGTTACTCTCAGGGATACACTGAAGCTTTCTTT.

This chain's CDR3 is CASNSGDRPNTEAFF. For the CDR3, the DNA is TGTGCCAGTAATTCTGGGGACAGGCCGAACACTGAAGCTTTCTTT. The J gene is TRBJ1-1, the V gene TRBV19, with 8 bases fitting TRBD1. This CDR3 contains 15 residues. V shed 7 bases and J 1 base; nucleotides not matched to a gene: 8. Germline V gene data show CDR1 as LNHDA and CDR2 as SQIVND (reference sequence).

This chain uses TRBV20-1 with TRBJ2-4; TRBD2 might be the D (7 bases). The V and J ends lost 1 base and 8 bases respectively, with 12 bases between them. Germline values: CDR1 DFQATT, CDR2 SNEGSKA (reference sequence). The CDR3 has 13 residues. CDR3 in amino acids: CSARGRGGDIQYF. CDR3 nucleotide sequence: TGCAGTGCTAGAGGCAGAGGGGGGGACATTCAGTACTTC.

This clonotype was counted many times. DNA for the CDR3: TGTGCCACCACCCGATCCCTCGGCACCTACAATGAGCAGTTCTTC. Translation gives CATTRSLGTYNEQFF. The chain employs TRBV11-2 and TRBJ2-1; no clear D. This CDR3 has 15 amino acids. Germline V gives CDR1 SGHAT, CDR2 FQNNGV. The ends were cut back, 10 bases at V and 2 bases at J, with 18 bases in the middle.

In this sample, this clonotype turned up many times. The gene calls are TRBV7-2 and TRBJ2-1; 7 nucleotides agree with TRBD2. The CDR3 is made up of 12 amino acids. V lost 4 bases and J lost 7; bases outside the gene matches: 1. From germline, CDR1 is SGHTA and CDR2 FQGNSA. DNA for the CDR3: TGTGCCAGCAGCTCCGGGGGGAATGAGCAGTTCTTC. This sequence encodes CASSSGGNEQFF.

This clonotype has a count of ten or more. This chain connects TRBV6-5 to TRBJ2-7, with 7 positions matching TRBD1. The V segment lost 0 bases and the J segment 3 bases; nucleotides outside the gene matches: 5. Germline lookup yields CDR1 MNHEY and CDR2 SVGAGI. The CDR3 is 15 amino acids. CDR3 DNA: TGTGCCAGCAGTTACTCCGGGACAGCCATCTACGAGCAGTACTTC. Translated: CASSYSGTAIYEQYF.

This clonotype came up a few times. J is TRBJ1-6 and V is TRBV7-2, with D maybe TRBD1 (5 bases). Trimming left V 8 bases short and J 9 bases short, with 11 bases between. The CDR3 runs 12 residues. Germline V gene lookup returns CDR1 SGHTA and CDR2 FQGNSA. The chain's CDR3 is CASGGISSPLHF. As DNA, the CDR3 is TGTGCCAGCGGGGGGATTAGTTCACCCCTCCACTTT.

Many counts were recorded for this clonotype. The chain has TRBV19 and TRBJ1-1, with D maybe TRBD1 (5 bases). V was trimmed by 3 bases and J by 1 base, leaving 12 bases between them. The CDR3 contains 15 residues. The V gene's germline CDR1 is LNHDA and CDR2 SQIVND (reference sequence). The CDR3 coding sequence is TGTGCCAGTAGTATCCGATTCGGGGGGAACACTGAAGCTTTCTTT. It yields the protein CASSIRFGGNTEAFF.

The V call is TRBV29-1, the J call TRBJ1-2; maybe TRBD1 (6 bases). The CDR3 runs 13 residues. The V gene lost 4 bases and the J gene lost 8 bases, with 17 bases spanning the gap. The germline gives CDR1 SQVTM, CDR2 ANQGSEA. This chain's CDR3 is CSVVGLRGLGYTF. Written as DNA, the CDR3 is TGCAGCGTTGTGGGACTCAGGGGATTGGGCTACACCTTC.